This is a list of T cell receptor beta chains from one sample in a study of tumor and adjacent non-tumor tissue in lung cancer. TCRdb called the multiplex PCR reads again in MiXCR, with one record for every CDR3 protein. This sample carries 40,000 to 55,000 distinct CDR3 sequences, 60% to 80% of them seen once, and the ten largest clones take roughly 25%. The sample was distant non-tumor lung tissue. All receptors derive from a woman aged 55-69 years with non-small cell lung cancer. Both conserved end residues are part of each CDR3. D genes are given only for firm matches. Rows may omit the clone size; those that give it use once, few, many or a size class.

TRBJ2-3	few	.	TRBV6-5	TGTCCCAGCAGTTATATAAAGACCCCGGATACACAGTATTTT	CPSSYIKTPDTQYF
TRBJ1-5	once	.	TRBV28	TGTGCCAGCAAACCGACAGTGATAAACGAGCCCCAGCATTTT	CASKPTVINEPQHF
TRBJ1-5	.	.	TRBV20-1	TGCAGTGCCCCTGGGACGCCCAATGGGCCCCAGCATTTT	CSAPGTPNGPQHF
TRBJ2-1	.	TRBD1	TRBV4-3	TGCGCCAGCAGCCACCTGCTTGGGACAGGGACCTATGTGCAGTTCTTC	CASSHLLGTGTYVQFF
TRBJ2-2	once	.	TRBV20-1	TGCAGTACTAGAACAGTCACCGGGGAGCTGTTTTTT	CSTRTVTGELFF
TRBJ2-7	.	.	TRBV4-3	TGCACTAGCAGCCAAGATTGGCCAGGGCAGGGTTACGAGCAGTACTTC	CTSSQDWPGQGYEQYF
TRBJ2-3	many	TRBD2	TRBV12-3/TRBV12-4	TGTGCCAGCACCCCTGGGTCAGCGGGGGAAAATTTAGATACGCAGTATTTT	CASTPGSAGENLDTQYF
TRBJ2-3	.	.	TRBV4-1	TGCGCCAGCGGCCAAGATGGGGGTACGCAGTATTTC	CASGQDGGTQYF
TRBJ2-3	.	.	TRBV20-1	TGCAGTGATACACCCGACAGGAGGCAACTCACAGATACGCAGTATTTT	CSDTPDRRQLTDTQYF
TRBJ2-5	.	.	TRBV29-1	TGTAGCGTGGGGACTGGCGGAGAGACCCAGTACTTC	CSVGTGGETQYF
TRBJ2-3	.	.	TRBV6-2/TRBV6-3	TGTGCCAGCACTCCGGACAAGGGGGTGGCAGATACGCAGTATTTT	CASTPDKGVADTQYF
TRBJ2-1	few	TRBD2	TRBV4-2	TGTGCCAGCAGCCAGAAATTAGCGGGGGATAACCGGATGGAGCAGTTCTTC	CASSQKLAGDNRMEQFF
TRBJ2-2	.	TRBD1	TRBV12-3/TRBV12-4	TGTGCCAGCAGCTGGGACAGGCTGAACACCGGGGGGCTGTTTTTT	CASSWDRLNTGGLFF
TRBJ2-6	once	.	TRBV4-3	TGCGCCACCAGCCAAGGAACAGGAGAACGTAGGTCTGGGGCCAAAGTCCTGACTTTC	CATSQGTGERRSGAKVLTF
TRBJ2-7	few	.	TRBV4-3	TGCGCCAGCAGCCAAGATACAGCCTCCGTCCACGAGCAGTACTTC	CASSQDTASVHEQYF
TRBJ2-7	.	TRBD2	TRBV20-1	TGCAGTACTAGCCGCGTTGGATCGGGAGGTCTAGTTGGCGAGCAGTACTTT	CSTSRVGSGGLVGEQYF
TRBJ2-7	.	.	TRBV12-5	TGTGCTAGTGGTATGGGGCCACGTGGAAAGGGGCGATTGTACGAGCAGTGCTTC	CASGMGPRGKGRLYEQCF
TRBJ2-1	many	.	TRBV28	TGTGCCAGCAGGGCCCCCCGACGGAATGAGCAGTTCTTC	CASRAPRRNEQFF
TRBJ2-3	.	TRBD2	TRBV20-1	TGCAGTGCTAGAAGTCCGGGACTAGCGGGAGTTCCAGATACGCAGTATTTT	CSARSPGLAGVPDTQYF
TRBJ2-7	once	.	TRBV6-2/TRBV6-3	TGTGCCAGCAGTTACTCCGACAGTAGCGCCTACGAGCAGTACTTC	CASSYSDSSAYEQYF
TRBJ2-3	.	.	TRBV11-2	TGTGCCAGCAGCTTAGATCTCGGCGGGGATACGCAGTATTTT	CASSLDLGGDTQYF
TRBJ2-1	.	.	TRBV29-1	TGCAGCGCTGGTGGAGGGAACTCCTACAAAGAGCAGTGCTTC	CSAGGGNSYKEQCF
TRBJ2-5	many	.	TRBV28	TGTGCCAGCAGTTTTGGGTTAGGCCACCAAGAGACCCAGTACTTC	CASSFGLGHQETQYF
TRBJ2-6	many	TRBD1	TRBV28	TGTGCCACCGGTAGGGGGCTAGGGGGGGCCAACGTCCTGACTTTC	CATGRGLGGANVLTF
TRBJ2-4	once	.	TRBV11-2	TGTGTCAGCAGCGCAGGGGTGGAAGACATTCAGTACTTC	CVSSAGVEDIQYF
TRBJ1-2	once	.	TRBV6-6	TGTGCTAGCAGTCAGAGGCAGACTGACTATGGCTACACCTTC	CASSQRQTDYGYTF
TRBJ2-1	many	TRBD1	TRBV28	TGTGCCAGCAGTCCGACAGGGAGTTACGGATTAAATGAGCAGTTCTTC	CASSPTGSYGLNEQFF
TRBJ1-2	.	.	TRBV4-1	TGCGCCAGCACCGTAAAGACCCCCACGACAGGAGAGGTCTATGGCTACATCTTC	CASTVKTPTTGEVYGYIF
TRBJ1-2	.	TRBD1	TRBV11-2	TGTGCCAGCAGGAAGGGACAGGTATACTATGGCTACACCTTC	CASRKGQVYYGYTF
TRBJ2-6	.	.	TRBV6-5	TGTGTCAGCAGTCGTCAGGGAGGAGGGGAGGCCAATGTCCTGACTTTC	CVSSRQGGGEANVLTF
TRBJ2-6	.	.	TRBV28	TGTGCCAGCAGTTTATGGGAACAAGGCTCCTACTCTCGGGCCAACGTCCTGACTTTC	CASSLWEQGSYSRANVLTF
TRBJ2-7	.	.	TRBV4-1	TGCGCCAGCAGCCAAGATCTCCCAGGACCTTGCGAGCAGTACTTC	CASSQDLPGPCEQYF